Listed here are 25 T cell receptor beta chains from one sample, sequenced in a study of blood T cell repertoires in COVID-19. Repertoires were generated with immunoSEQ multiplex PCR, while TCRdb's copy carries only in-frame clones and drops some. The sample consists of under 200,000 clones, roughly 83% of them appearing once. Source material: PBMCs or T cells enriched from blood (not recorded which). The receptors stem from a woman aged 60-70 years who had recovered from COVID-19.

The genes are TRBV24-1 and TRBJ2-7, with TRBD2 as a possible D gene (5 bases). The V gene lost 12 bases and the J gene lost 0 bases, with 11 bases spanning the gap. Germline values: CDR1 KGHDR, CDR2 SFDVKD. The CDR3 length is 12 residues. CDR3 amino acids: CARRSDSYEQYF. The CDR3 coding sequence is TGTGCCCGTCGTAGCGACTCCTACGAGCAGTACTTC.

The chain has TRBV11-2 and TRBJ2-7, with 7 bases matching TRBD1. Germline V gene data show CDR1 as SGHAT and CDR2 as FQNNGV. The trim removed 5 bases at V and 1 base at J, leaving 5 bases unmatched. The CDR3 totals 14 residues. CDR3 protein: CASSLDRVSYEQYF. The DNA for the CDR3 is TGTGCCAGCAGCCTCGACAGGGTATCCTACGAGCAGTACTTC.

The rearrangement uses TRBV3-1 (or the pseudogene TRBV3-2) and TRBJ1-1; 11 bases align to TRBD1. This CDR3 has 14 residues. The germline V gene has CDR1 LGHDT and CDR2 YNNKEL (reference sequence). With V trimmed by 6 bases and J by 4 bases, 4 bases remained unmatched. CDR3 nucleotides: TGTGCCAGCAGTCGGACAGGGGGCGGCACTGAAGCTTTCTTT. It translates to CASSRTGGGTEAFF.

This clone occurred once. The rearrangement joins TRBV7-3 to TRBJ2-2; TRBD2 agrees at 12 bases. V lost 6 bases to trimming and J lost 0 bases; unmatched junction nucleotides: 5. Germline CDR1 SGHTA, CDR2 FQGTGA. CDR3 length: 17 amino acids. CDR3 nucleotide sequence: TGTGCCAGCAGTTCACTAGCGGGAGGCGCGAACACCGGGGAGCTGTTTTTT. It yields the protein CASSSLAGGANTGELFF. Filled out from reference TRBV7-3 and TRBJ2-2, the complete variable domain reads GAGVSQTPSNKVTEKGKYVELRCDPISGHTALYWYRQSLGQGPEFLIYFQGTGAADDSGLPNDRFFAVRPEGSVSTLKIQRTERGDSAVYLCASSSLAGGANTGELFFGEGSRLTVL.

The chain joins TRBV5-1 to TRBJ1-3, with D uncertain. Per germline, CDR1 SGHRS and CDR2 YFSETQ. CDR3 length: 14 amino acids. The ends were cut back, 0 bases at V and 3 bases at J, with 7 bases in the middle. CDR3 loop: CASSLVGIGNTIYF. The CDR3 nucleotides are TGCGCCAGCAGCTTGGTTGGCATTGGAAACACCATATATTTT. The variable domain in full, with the rest retrieved from reference TRBV5-1 and TRBJ1-3, is KAGVTQTPRYLIKTRGQQVTLSCSPISGHRSVSWYQQTPGQGLQFLFEYFSETQRNKGNFPGRFSGRQFSNSRSEMNVSTLELGDSALYLCASSLVGIGNTIYFGEGSWLTVV.

The chain joins TRBV27 to TRBJ1-3, with D unclear. This CDR3 has 15 amino acids. Trimming took 5 bases from V and 0 from J, leaving 11 bases between them. Germline lookup yields CDR1 MNHEY and CDR2 SMNVEV (reference sequence). DNA of the CDR3: TGTGCCAGCAGTAGTAAACGGAGCTCTGGAAACACCATATATTTT. It translates to CASSSKRSSGNTIYF.

This clone was picked up a small number of times. This sequence joins TRBV7-3 and TRBJ2-1, with TRBD1 identical over 10 bases. CDR3 length equals 14 residues. J gave up 6 bases and V 2 bases, and 1 base lay outside the gene matches. Per germline, CDR1 SGHTA and CDR2 FQGTGA. CDR3 sequence (DNA): TGTGCCAGCAGCTTAGGACAGGGGGGCAATGAGCAGTTCTTC. Encoded protein: CASSLGQGGNEQFF.

Turning to this clone: Other DNA sequences from this sample encode an identical CDR3 as well. The chain uses TRBV4-1 and TRBJ1-5; D is ambiguous. Trimming took off 0 bases at V and 0 bases at J, with 6 bases between the two ends. The CDR3 is made up of 15 amino acids. The V gene's germline CDR1 is MGHRA and CDR2 YSYEKL. CDR3 DNA: TGCGCCAGCAGCCAAGATTCGTATAGCAATCAGCCCCAGCATTTT. Protein: CASSQDSYSNQPQHF.

The V and J genes are TRBV25-1 and TRBJ2-7, with no clear D. From germline, CDR1 is MGHDK and CDR2 SYGVNS. Trimming took 7 bases from V and 2 from J, leaving 6 bases between them. The CDR3 is made up of 11 amino acids. CDR3 loop: CASTQAYEQYF. The CDR3 nucleotides are TGTGCCAGCACTCAGGCCTACGAGCAGTACTTC.

V gene TRBV3-1 (or the pseudogene TRBV3-2) combines with J gene TRBJ1-1; D not resolved. Between the trimmed V and J ends, which lost 1 base and 0 bases, there was a span of 6 bases. The CDR3 is 14 residues long. CDR1 is LGHDT and CDR2 is YNNKEL in the germline V gene (reference sequence). The CDR3 region is CASSQAFMNTEAFF. The CDR3, as DNA: TGTGCCAGCAGCCAAGCATTCATGAACACTGAAGCTTTCTTT.

The rearrangement joins TRBV28 to TRBJ2-7; 7 bases fit TRBD1. This CDR3 is built from 16 residues. Trimming removed 4 bases from V and 6 bases from J; junction bases left unmatched: 15. Germline V gene sequence: CDR1 MDHEN, CDR2 SYDVKM. The CDR3 DNA sequence: TGTGCCAGCAGTTCACCTACAGGGGTAAGGCTTGCCGAGCAGTACTTC. Its translation is CASSSPTGVRLAEQYF. Together with reference TRBV28 and TRBJ2-7, the CDR3 gives the full variable domain: DVKVTQSSRYLVKRTGEKVFLECVQDMDHENMFWYRQDPGLGLRLIYFSYDVKMKEKGDIPEGYSVSREKKERFSLILESASTNQTSMYLCASSSPTGVRLAEQYFGPGTRLTVT.

A few counts support this clone. J is TRBJ2-7 and V is TRBV9; D call uncertain. The CDR3 is 11 residues long. Germline assignment: CDR1 SGDLS and CDR2 YYNGEE. Trimming took 7 bases from V and 6 from J, leaving 11 bases between them. The CDR3 region has the DNA TGTGCCAGCGGTCTTAACGGCGAGCAGTACTTC. It is translated as CASGLNGEQYF.

CDR3 loop: CASSPGTDYNEQFF. The CDR3 DNA follows: TGTGCCAGCAGCCCGGGGACAGATTACAATGAGCAGTTCTTC. J is TRBJ2-1 and V is TRBV7-9; the match to TRBD1 covers 7 bases. Looked up from germline, CDR1 is SEHNR and CDR2 is FQNEAQ (reference sequence). The V gene end was trimmed by 5 bases and the J gene end by 4 bases; junction bases not matched to a gene: 5. This CDR3 has 14 amino acids.

The rearrangement joins TRBV2 to TRBJ1-4, with 12 bases fitting TRBD1. The CDR3 is 14 residues long. V lost 6 bases and J lost 7; bases outside the gene matches: 3. The V gene's germline CDR1 is SNHLY and CDR2 FYNNEI. CDR3 amino acids: CASRGQGASEKLFF. CDR3 bases: TGTGCCAGCAGGGGACAGGGGGCTAGTGAAAAACTGTTTTTT.

V gene TRBV5-1 combines with J gene TRBJ2-1; TRBD2 matches 8 bases. With 1 base clipped from V and 7 bases from J, the junction kept 7 bases outside the gene matches. Germline CDR1 reads SGHRS; CDR2 reads YFSETQ. CDR3 length: 15 amino acids. The CDR3 loop reads CASSLTAGVRNEQFF. The CDR3 DNA follows: TGCGCCAGCAGCTTGACAGCGGGAGTTAGAAATGAGCAGTTCTTC.

This chain links TRBV18 with TRBJ2-7, with a weak D call TRBD1 (6 bases). Deletions cut 3 bases from V and 1 base from J, with 13 bases between. The CDR3 is made up of 15 amino acids. CDR1 KGHSH and CDR2 LQKENI come from the germline V gene. DNA of the CDR3: TGTGCCAGCTCACCCGGGACATTATCTTCCTACGAGCAGTACTTC. Its protein is CASSPGTLSSYEQYF.

V and J are TRBV3-1 (or the pseudogene TRBV3-2) and TRBJ2-5; 7 bases are shared with TRBD2. This CDR3 spans 13 amino acids. Germline loops: CDR1 LGHDT, CDR2 YNNKEL (reference sequence). The junction had 6 bases not matched to a gene; V was cut back by 8 bases and J by 3 bases. The chain's CDR3 is CASGAGVEETQYF. CDR3 DNA: TGTGCCAGCGGGGCGGGAGTTGAAGAGACCCAGTACTTC.

V and J are TRBV5-5 and TRBJ1-6, with 7 bases identical to TRBD1. Germline V gives CDR1 SGHKS, CDR2 YYEKEE (reference sequence). V trimming: 2 bases; J trimming: 9 bases; junction bases outside the gene matches: 5. CDR3 length equals 14 residues. The CDR3 sequence is CASSFVRDSSPLHF. CDR3 nucleotides: TGTGCCAGCAGCTTCGTGAGGGACAGTTCACCCCTCCACTTT.

CDR3 sequence (DNA): TGTGCCAGCAACCCCCCCGGCAGGGGGACTGAAGCTTTCTTT. This codes for CASNPPGRGTEAFF. The rearrangement links TRBV7-2 to TRBJ1-1; 7 nucleotides match TRBD1. Germline CDR1 reads SGHTA; CDR2 reads FQGNSA. V lost 7 bases to trimming and J lost 5 bases; unmatched junction nucleotides: 10. The CDR3 totals 14 residues.

This CDR3 reads CASSTSGTISGNTIYF. The CDR3, as DNA: TGTGCCAGTAGTACCTCCGGGACAATCTCTGGAAACACCATATATTTT. This chain joins TRBV19 and TRBJ1-3, with D tentatively TRBD1 (6 bases). The CDR3 runs 16 residues. Trimming pared 4 bases from V and 0 bases from J, leaving 13 bases between. Germline assignment: CDR1 LNHDA and CDR2 SQIVND (reference sequence).

The chain is built from TRBV7-3 and TRBJ2-1, with unresolved D. Germline values: CDR1 SGHTA, CDR2 FQGTGA. V was cut by 3 bases and J by 0 bases, with 6 bases left in between. This CDR3 region has 14 residues. CDR3 sequence: CASSLSSSYNEQFF. As DNA, the CDR3 is TGTGCCAGCAGCTTGAGTTCCTCCTACAATGAGCAGTTCTTC.

In the case of this clone: At one boundary the junction diverges from the germline segment, which might be a read error. The chain is built from TRBV7-7 and TRBJ2-5, with 9 positions matching TRBD1. Germline CDR1 reads SSHAT; CDR2 reads FNYEAQ (reference sequence). This CDR3 has 15 amino acids. CDR3 bases: TGTGCTAGCAGCTTAGCGGACAGGGGAGGGGAGACCCAGTACTTC. It yields the protein CASSLADRGGETQYF. Supplemented by reference TRBV7-7 and TRBJ2-5, the full variable domain reads GAGVSQSPRYKVTKRGQDVTLRCDPISSHATLYWYQQALGQGPEFLTYFNYEAQPDKSGLPSDRFSAERPEGSISTLTIQRTEQRDSAMYRCASSLADRGGETQYFGPGTRLLVL.

The rearrangement joins TRBV10-1 to TRBJ1-2, with TRBD1 matching over 10 bases. The CDR3 consists of 15 residues. Germline loops: CDR1 WNHNN, CDR2 SYGVQD (reference sequence). The J segment lost 5 bases and the V segment lost 6 bases, leaving 9 bases of the junction unmatched. The DNA of the CDR3 is TGCGCCAGCAGCCTCCGGGACAGGGGACGTTATGGCTACACCTTC. Protein: CASSLRDRGRYGYTF.

V gene TRBV28 combines with J gene TRBJ2-2; TRBD1 matches at 9 bases. The junction had 9 bases not matched to a gene; V was cut back by 5 bases and J by 5 bases. Germline values: CDR1 MDHEN, CDR2 SYDVKM. This CDR3 comprises 16 residues. CDR3 sequence (DNA): TGTGCCAGCAGTATCATGGGACAGGGTTTTACCGGGGAGCTGTTTTTT. Translation: CASSIMGQGFTGELFF.

The gene calls are TRBV28 and TRBJ1-5; D is undetermined. Germline CDR1 is MDHEN and CDR2 is SYDVKM. CDR3 length equals 14 residues. The V and J ends lost 2 bases and 6 bases respectively, with 11 bases between them. The CDR3 nucleotides are TGTGCCAGCAGTTTAGGGCAGTTCGGTCAGCCCCAGCATTTT. Protein sequence: CASSLGQFGQPQHF.